This T cell receptor (beta chain) was sequenced in a study of T cells after yellow fever vaccination. This clonotype was seen a few times. TCRdb reprocessed the 5' RACE reads with MiXCR, giving one entry per CDR3 protein. The sample holds 450,000 to 550,000 distinct CDR3 sequences, roughly 19% seen once. With V trimmed by 0 bases and J by 6 bases, 5 bases remained unmatched. From germline, CDR1 is SGHKS and CDR2 YYEKEE (reference sequence). CDR3 length: 15 residues. This clonotype originated in a man between 25 and 39 years old who received the YFV17D yellow fever vaccine. The sample here was PBMCs, taken 15 days after the yellow fever booster vaccination. J is TRBJ2-1 and V is TRBV5-5; 8 nucleotides agree with TRBD2. The CDR3 reads CASSLVTSASNEQFF. CDR3 nucleotides: TGTGCCAGCAGCTTGGTGACTAGCGCTAGCAATGAGCAGTTCTTC.